This T cell receptor (beta chain) appears in the sequencing data of a study of early stage breast cancer tumors. Overall study results and limits: Compared with adjacent normal breast, tumors showed about 2.3-fold denser, more clonal T cells.

A remark on this clone: The antigen remains undetermined.

Each sample had two DNA replicates, 0.45 to 0.65 ug blood or around 1.6 ug tissue. This table comes from immunoSEQ multiplex PCR, and its TCRdb copy is limited to in-frame clones, with some not included. The repertoire holds about 72,000 clones, with around 85% as singletons. Sequencing input: blood. This sequence originates from a person in their sixties with breast cancer.

CDR3 protein: CASSLYPDTQYF. CDR3 DNA: TGTGCCAGCAGCTTATACCCCGATACGCAGTATTTT. The chain recombines TRBV7-8 with TRBJ2-3; D is undetermined. Germline V lookup: CDR1 SGHVS, CDR2 FQNEAQ. The CDR3 sequence is 12 residues long. Trimming stripped 2 bases from V and 6 bases from J, with 6 bases between.